These 23 T cell receptor beta chains were sequenced from one sample in a study of blood T cell repertoires in COVID-19. The protocol was immunoSEQ multiplex PCR, while the TCRdb copy is restricted to in-frame clones and leaves out a portion. The table records nearly 350,000 clones, around 82% of them present only once. Sequenced material: peripheral blood. The receptors derive from a man younger than 45 with active or convalescent COVID-19.

The genes are TRBV5-1 and TRBJ1-1, with D possibly TRBD1 on 6 matching bases. The CDR3 consists of 14 residues. Germline V CDR1 and CDR2: SGHRS, YFSETQ. Trimming stripped 0 bases from V and 0 bases from J, with 6 bases between. Here the CDR3 DNA reads TGCGCCAGCAGCTTGGAGGGGGTGAACACTGAAGCTTTCTTT. It encodes CASSLEGVNTEAFF.

The chain links TRBV5-1 to TRBJ2-2, with 10 bases aligning to TRBD1. The CDR3 has 15 amino acids. Unmatched junction bases numbered 6, after V lost 7 bases and J lost 3 bases. The germline V gene has CDR1 SGHRS and CDR2 YFSETQ. CDR3 DNA sequence: TGCGCCAGCCGCCGCGGGACAGGGGACACCGGGGAGCTGTTTTTT. Its protein is CASRRGTGDTGELFF.

V is TRBV14 and J is TRBJ1-1; D remains ambiguous. CDR1 is SGHDN and CDR2 is FVKESK in the germline V gene. The V end lost 0 bases, the J end lost 4 bases, and 12 bases lay between the germline ends. This CDR3 contains 15 residues. CDR3 nucleotide sequence: TGTGCCAGCAGCCAAGATACGAACTTCGGCACTGAAGCTTTCTTT. This translates into CASSQDTNFGTEAFF. Using reference TRBV14 and TRBJ1-1 for the parts outside the CDR3, the full variable domain is EAGVTQFPSHSVIEKGQTVTLRCDPISGHDNLYWYRRVMGKEIKFLLHFVKESKQDESGMPNNRFLAERTGGTYSTLKVQPAELEDSGVYFCASSQDTNFGTEAFFGQGTRLTVV.

The chain employs TRBV15 and TRBJ2-5; D is undetermined. The CDR3 spans 15 residues. V gave up 0 bases and J gave up 4 bases, with 12 bases separating them. The germline CDR1 and CDR2 sequences are LNHNV and YYDKDF (reference sequence). CDR3 sequence (DNA): TGTGCCACCAGCAGAGATAGTAGTTCCCCAGAGACCCAGTACTTC. Amino acid sequence: CATSRDSSSPETQYF.

The CDR3 loop is CASSLGRGQGSYEQYF. CDR3 sequence (DNA): TGTGCCAGCAGCTTAGGTCGGGGACAGGGCTCCTACGAGCAGTACTTC. This chain links TRBV7-9 with TRBJ2-7, with 9 bases that match TRBD1. Per germline, CDR1 SEHNR and CDR2 FQNEAQ (reference sequence). The CDR3 spans 16 residues. Trimming removed 1 base from V and 0 bases from J; junction bases left unmatched: 4.

This chain connects TRBV19 to TRBJ2-7; 7 bases align to TRBD2. The V gene end was trimmed by 1 base and the J gene end by 3 bases; junction bases not matched to a gene: 0. The CDR3 is made up of 13 amino acids. Looked up from germline, CDR1 is LNHDA and CDR2 is SQIVND (reference sequence). The CDR3 spells CASSIGEGYEQYF. DNA for the CDR3: TGTGCCAGTAGTATAGGGGAGGGCTACGAGCAGTACTTC.

This clone was seen a single time. The chain uses TRBV7-7 and TRBJ2-5; D is uncertain. Deletions cut 6 bases from V and 5 bases from J, with 16 bases between. The CDR3 loop spans 14 amino acids. Germline V CDR1 and CDR2: SSHAT, FNYEAQ (reference sequence). The CDR3 protein is CASRASAWSETQYF. The CDR3 DNA is TGTGCCAGCAGGGCCAGCGCTTGGTCGGAGACCCAGTACTTC. The full variable domain, completed using reference TRBV7-7 and TRBJ2-5, is GAGVSQSPRYKVTKRGQDVTLRCDPISSHATLYWYQQALGQGPEFLTYFNYEAQPDKSGLPSDRFSAERPEGSISTLTIQRTEQRDSAMYRCASRASAWSETQYFGPGTRLLVL.

The chain is built from TRBV6-6 and TRBJ1-2; possibly TRBD1 for D (6 bases). V dropped 6 bases and J dropped 8 bases, with 16 bases sitting between them. CDR3 length equals 13 residues. CDR1 and CDR2 from the germline V gene are MNHNY and SVGAGI (reference sequence). CDR3 in DNA: TGTGCCAGCAGCCACGCAGGGGCTGGGGGCTACACCTTC. This encodes CASSHAGAGGYTF.

The J gene is TRBJ1-6, the V gene TRBV6-5; D is undetermined. Germline V lookup: CDR1 MNHEY, CDR2 SVGAGI. This CDR3 comprises 15 residues. V was clipped by 3 bases and J by 5 bases, with 11 bases between them. The CDR3 DNA is TGTGCCAGCAGTTATTGGCAGGCCAATAATTCACCCCTCCACTTT. Translated, it gives CASSYWQANNSPLHF.

The J gene is TRBJ2-3, the V gene TRBV10-3; TRBD1 is a possible D gene (5 bases). CDR1 and CDR2 (germline): ENHRY, SYGVKD. V was cut by 8 bases and J by 0 bases, with 12 bases left in between. The CDR3 contains 14 residues. The CDR3 loop is CAIGADLSTDTQYF. The CDR3 region has the DNA TGTGCCATCGGGGCGGATCTTAGCACAGATACGCAGTATTTT.

CDR3 bases: TGTGCCAGCAGGAGGACAGGGGTGGGAGAGACCCAGTACTTC. Encoded protein: CASRRTGVGETQYF. The gene calls are TRBV6-5 and TRBJ2-5, with TRBD1 matching 9 bases. This CDR3 comprises 14 residues. CDR1 is MNHEY and CDR2 is SVGAGI in the germline V gene. Trimming took 6 bases from V and 4 from J; bases not matched to a gene: 6.

CDR3 nucleotide sequence: TGTGCCAGCCGCGACAGTTTCCAAGAGACCCAGTACTTC. Translation: CASRDSFQETQYF. V usage is TRBV28 and J usage is TRBJ2-5; D might be TRBD1 (5 bases). Trimming cost V 8 bases and J 1 base, with 11 bases left between them. This CDR3 contains 13 residues. CDR1 and CDR2 (germline): MDHEN, SYDVKM.

V and J are TRBV20-1 and TRBJ2-3; 10 nucleotides match TRBD1. Trimming took 3 bases from V and 9 from J; bases not matched to a gene: 15. Germline V lookup: CDR1 DFQATT, CDR2 SNEGSKA (reference sequence). This CDR3 region has 16 residues. The CDR3 sequence: CSASGIVAGQGRTQYF. The CDR3 nucleotides are TGCAGTGCTAGTGGGATTGTAGCGGGACAGGGGCGGACGCAGTATTTT.

This clone was recorded once. The V gene is TRBV6-2 or TRBV6-3, the J gene TRBJ2-3, with 10 bases fitting TRBD2. Trimming at V came to 0 bases and at J to 2 bases, leaving 5 bases not matched to a gene. The CDR3 totals 17 residues. Looked up from germline, CDR1 is MNHEY and CDR2 is SVGEGT. The CDR3 DNA sequence: TGTGCCAGCAGTTACTCGCCAGCGGGGGGGTTCACAGATACGCAGTATTTT. Protein product: CASSYSPAGGFTDTQYF.

The chain couples TRBV5-1 to TRBJ2-3; D perhaps matches TRBD1 (6 bases). V lost 0 bases to trimming and J lost 5 bases, with 7 bases between them. CDR3 length: 13 residues. Germline V gives CDR1 SGHRS, CDR2 YFSETQ. The CDR3 coding sequence is TGCGCCAGCAGCTTGGGGGGACAAGATACGCAGTATTTT. Translating gives CASSLGGQDTQYF.

The chain is built from TRBV19 and TRBJ2-7; TRBD2 is a possible D gene (6 bases). Trimming pared 1 base from V and 3 bases from J, leaving 13 bases between. Per germline, CDR1 LNHDA and CDR2 SQIVND (reference sequence). The length of the CDR3 is 15 residues. CDR3 protein: CASSIVGGNDYEQYF. CDR3 sequence (DNA): TGTGCCAGTAGTATAGTGGGGGGAAATGACTACGAGCAGTACTTC.

This chain uses TRBV2 with TRBJ1-1; 10 nucleotides align to TRBD1. J lost 4 bases, V lost 6 bases, and 5 bases had no gene match. The CDR3 is 14 amino acids. CDR1 is SNHLY, CDR2 FYNNEI, per germline. In DNA, the CDR3 is TGTGCCAGCAGGCAGACAGGGGGCTTCACTGAAGCTTTCTTT. The encoded protein is CASRQTGGFTEAFF.

The chain uses TRBV3-1 (or the pseudogene TRBV3-2) and TRBJ2-3; 7 nucleotides match TRBD1. This CDR3 is 14 amino acids long. The ends lost 3 bases at V and 2 bases at J; junction bases unmatched: 2. In germline, CDR1 is LGHDT, CDR2 YNNKEL (reference sequence). CDR3 protein: CASSHTGVTDTQYF. In DNA form, the CDR3 reads TGTGCCAGCAGCCACACAGGGGTCACAGATACGCAGTATTTT.

This sequence joins TRBV11-2 and TRBJ1-5; D is unclear. Germline CDR1 is SGHAT and CDR2 is FQNNGV. The V gene lost 1 base and the J gene lost 4 bases, with 11 bases spanning the gap. The length of the CDR3 is 15 residues. The CDR3 loop reads CASSLAGKINQPQHF. For the CDR3, the DNA is TGTGCCAGCAGCTTAGCCGGGAAAATTAATCAGCCCCAGCATTTT.

The chain links TRBV4-3 to TRBJ1-1, with TRBD1 identical over 11 bases. CDR1 is LGHNA and CDR2 is YSLEER in the germline V gene. J lost 0 bases, V lost 1 base, and 13 bases had no gene match. The CDR3 sequence is 20 residues long. This CDR3 reads CASSQGGGQGAEKMNTEAFF. The CDR3 nucleotides read TGCGCCAGCAGCCAAGGGGGTGGACAGGGGGCGGAGAAAATGAACACTGAAGCTTTCTTT.

The V and J genes are TRBV3-1 (or the pseudogene TRBV3-2) and TRBJ2-1; D possibly corresponds to TRBD2 (6 bases). The germline V and J ends were trimmed by 10 bases and 6 bases, with 19 bases remaining between them. The CDR3 has 14 amino acids. The germline V gene has CDR1 LGHDT and CDR2 YNNKEL (reference sequence). CDR3 in amino acids: CATQVGLRANEQFF. The CDR3 coding sequence is TGTGCCACCCAGGTGGGACTGCGGGCCAATGAGCAGTTCTTC.

The chain joins TRBV6-2 or TRBV6-3 to TRBJ2-2; 7 nucleotides line up with TRBD2. Germline V gene data show CDR1 as MNHEY and CDR2 as SVGEGT. CDR3 size: 16 residues. The junction had 6 bases not matched to a gene; V was cut back by 2 bases and J by 3 bases. CDR3 loop: CASSYGASGYTGELFF. CDR3 nucleotide sequence: TGTGCCAGCAGTTACGGGGCTAGCGGCTACACCGGGGAGCTGTTTTTT.

The chain is built from TRBV30 and TRBJ1-3, with a tentative D call TRBD1 (5 bases). The CDR3 contains 14 residues. The V and J ends lost 1 base and 1 base respectively, with 8 bases between them. Germline-derived CDR1 and CDR2 are GTSNPN and SVGIG (reference sequence). CDR3 nucleotide sequence: TGTGCCTGGAGTGAGGGGCTTTCTGGAAACACCATATATTTT. Protein sequence: CAWSEGLSGNTIYF.